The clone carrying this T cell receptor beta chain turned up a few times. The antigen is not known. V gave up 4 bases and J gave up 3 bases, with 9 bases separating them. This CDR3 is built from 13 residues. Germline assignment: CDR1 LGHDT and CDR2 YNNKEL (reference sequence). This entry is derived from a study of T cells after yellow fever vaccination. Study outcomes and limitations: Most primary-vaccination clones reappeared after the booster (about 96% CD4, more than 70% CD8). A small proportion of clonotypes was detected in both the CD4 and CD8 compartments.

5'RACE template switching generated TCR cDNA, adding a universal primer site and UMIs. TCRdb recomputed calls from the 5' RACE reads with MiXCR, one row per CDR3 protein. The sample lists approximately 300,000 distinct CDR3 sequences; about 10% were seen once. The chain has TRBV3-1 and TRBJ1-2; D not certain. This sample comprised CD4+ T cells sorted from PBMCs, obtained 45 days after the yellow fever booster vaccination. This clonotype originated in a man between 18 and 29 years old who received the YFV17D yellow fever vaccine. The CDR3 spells CASSPFGDYGYTF. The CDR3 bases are TGTGCCAGCAGCCCCTTTGGGGACTATGGCTACACCTTC.